The rows below give T cell receptor beta chains drawn from one sample of a study of blood T cell repertoires in COVID-19. The assay was immunoSEQ multiplex PCR, and TCRdb's table has in-frame clones only and misses some. Of 270,000 or so clones listed, 89% are singletons. The sequencing sample was made of peripheral blood. The source is a woman in her thirties or forties who had recovered from COVID-19. The CDR3 runs from the conserved cysteine through the conserved F or W. D genes are given only for firm matches. The size field is filled for only some rows; it gives once, few, many or a size class.

d_call clone_size j_call v_call cdr3_nt cdr3_aa
NA NA TRBJ2-5 TRBV6-4 TGTGCCAGCAGTGCTGCGGAGCAAGAGACCCAGTACTTC CASSAAEQETQYF
NA NA TRBJ2-1 TRBV3-1/TRBV3-2 TGTGCCAGCAGCGATACTAGACACAATGAGCAGTTCTTC CASSDTRHNEQFF
TRBD2 once TRBJ2-1 TRBV19 TGTGCCAGTAGTATAGAAGCGGGGGGATTAGCTGAGCAGTTCTTC CASSIEAGGLAEQFF
TRBD1 once TRBJ1-5 TRBV19 TGTGCCAGTAGTTACGGACAGGGAATAAATCAGCCCCAGCATTTT CASSYGQGINQPQHF
TRBD2 once TRBJ2-1 TRBV5-1 TGCGCCAGCAGCTTCCTAGCGGGGGGCCATACGTCCTACAATGAGCAGTTCTTC CASSFLAGGHTSYNEQFF
NA NA TRBJ2-2 TRBV5-5 TGTGCCAGCAGCCGACTTGACGGCACCGGGGAGCTGTTTTTT CASSRLDGTGELFF
NA NA TRBJ1-6 TRBV10-3 TGTGCCATCAGTGAAGAAGGAGGTTCACCCCTCCACTTT CAISEEGGSPLHF
TRBD2 NA TRBJ2-3 TRBV25-1 TGTGCCAGCAGTGCTTCCGCTAGCGGGTTGGGTACGCAGTATTTT CASSASASGLGTQYF
TRBD1 NA TRBJ1-2 TRBV7-8 TGTGCCAGCGGTACAGGGGCTAACTATGGCTACACCTTC CASGTGANYGYTF
TRBD1 NA TRBJ1-2 TRBV6-4 TGTGCCAGCAGCAAGGGGACAGACTATGGCTACACCTTC CASSKGTDYGYTF
TRBD2 NA TRBJ2-1 TRBV7-2 TGTGCCAGCAGCTTAGAAGGGACTAGTAGTATCGAGCAGTTCTTC CASSLEGTSSIEQFF
NA NA TRBJ1-1 TRBV28 TGTGCCAGCAAAAGGGGGGGAGCTTTCTTT CASKRGGAFF
TRBD1 NA TRBJ2-3 TRBV12-3/TRBV12-4 TGTGCCGGACGTAAGGGGGCCACAGATACGCAGTATTTT CAGRKGATDTQYF
NA NA TRBJ2-1 TRBV14 TGTGCCAGCAGCCAAGCTAGCGCACGAGACGGCAATGAGCAGTTCTTC CASSQASARDGNEQFF
NA NA TRBJ2-1 TRBV7-2 TGTGCCAGCAGCTTAGCTAGCGCCCACAATGAGCAGTTCTTC CASSLASAHNEQFF
TRBD2 NA TRBJ2-1 TRBV10-3 TGTGCCATCAGTGAACCTAGCGGGAGTCGGAATGAGCAGTTCTTC CAISEPSGSRNEQFF
TRBD1 NA TRBJ1-2 TRBV28 TGTGCCAGCAGGGACAGGGGGAAGTATGGCTACACCTTC CASRDRGKYGYTF
TRBD2 NA TRBJ2-3 TRBV3-1/TRBV3-2 TGTGCCAGCAGCCGCTACACTAGCGGGAGCACAGATACGCAGTATTTT CASSRYTSGSTDTQYF
NA NA TRBJ1-1 TRBV29-1 TGCAGCGTTGAGGGGCAGGGAGGGACTGAAGCTTTCTTT CSVEGQGGTEAFF
TRBD1 few TRBJ1-2 TRBV5-1 TGCGCCAGCAGCTTGACGGGACAGGTATATGGCTACACCTTC CASSLTGQVYGYTF
NA NA TRBJ1-1 TRBV6-5 TGTGCCAGCAGGACGTGGGGGGGGTACACTGAAGCTTTCTTT CASRTWGGYTEAFF
NA few TRBJ2-1 TRBV3-1/TRBV3-2 TGTGCCAGCAGCCAAGATTCGGGGAATGAGCAGTTCTTC CASSQDSGNEQFF
NA NA TRBJ2-3 TRBV6-5 TGTGCCAGCAGTTCCCTAGAGATGGTCACAGATACGCAGTATTTT CASSSLEMVTDTQYF
TRBD2 few TRBJ2-7 TRBV4-2 TGTGCCAGCAGCCAAACTAGCGGGGGGAGGGACGAGCAGTACTTC CASSQTSGGRDEQYF
NA NA TRBJ2-2 TRBV7-3 TGTGCCAGCAGCTTACGAGGGAGGGAGCTGTTTTTT CASSLRGRELFF
TRBD1 NA TRBJ1-5 TRBV7-2 TGTGCCAGCAGCTCGGGACAGCGCACTGAGGGGCCCCAGCATTTT CASSSGQRTEGPQHF
TRBD1 NA TRBJ1-1 TRBV27 TGTGCCAGCAGTTTAACAGGGGGTGTGAGCACTGAAGCTTTCTTT CASSLTGGVSTEAFF
NA few TRBJ2-2 TRBV19 TGTGCCAGTAGTATGAAGGGGCGGTCGAACACCGGGGAGCTGTTTTTT CASSMKGRSNTGELFF
NA once TRBJ1-4 TRBV10-2 TGCGCCAGCAGTGAGGGGAGGTTTCTGTTTTTT CASSEGRFLFF
NA NA TRBJ1-2 TRBV18 TGTGCCAGCTCACCGGAGGGAGGCCCTTATGGCTACACCTTC CASSPEGGPYGYTF
TRBD1 NA TRBJ1-5 TRBV5-6 TGTGCCAGCAGCAACCGGGACAGGATCAATCAGCCCCAGCATTTT CASSNRDRINQPQHF
NA NA TRBJ1-5 TRBV6-5 TGTGCCAGCCTAACAGGGTATGAGCCCCAGCATTTT CASLTGYEPQHF
TRBD2 once TRBJ2-7 TRBV4-2 TGTGCCAGCAGCCAAGTACTAGCGGGGGGCGACTCCTACGAGCAGTACTTC CASSQVLAGGDSYEQYF
TRBD1 few TRBJ1-1 TRBV4-3 TGCGCCAGCAGCAAACACACCCCGGGACAGGCGAACACTGAAGCTTTCTTT CASSKHTPGQANTEAFF
TRBD1 NA TRBJ2-1 TRBV19 TGTGCCAGTAGTTTGGACAGGGGGCAGTCTGGGAATGAGCAGTTCTTC CASSLDRGQSGNEQFF
TRBD1 NA TRBJ1-1 TRBV5-1 TGCGCCAGCAGCTCCTCGACAGGGACTGAAGCTTTCTTT CASSSSTGTEAFF
TRBD1 NA TRBJ2-3 TRBV3-1/TRBV3-2 TGTGCCAGCAGCCGACAGGGAACAGATACGCAGTATTTT CASSRQGTDTQYF
TRBD2 few TRBJ2-3 TRBV6-1 TGTGCCAGCAGTGTTCTAGCGGGAGGAAACACAGATACGCAGTATTTT CASSVLAGGNTDTQYF
NA few TRBJ2-7 TRBV10-3 TGTGCCATCAGTGAGTCGACTCTTCGGAGACTCTCCTACGAGCAGTACTTC CAISESTLRRLSYEQYF
TRBD2 NA TRBJ2-5 TRBV19 TGTGCCAGTAGTATAGGGGGGGGCCAAGAGACCCAGTACTTC CASSIGGGQETQYF
TRBD1 NA TRBJ1-6 TRBV7-2 TGTGCCAGCAGCTGGAAGCCGACAGGGGGCTATTCACCCCTCCACTTT CASSWKPTGGYSPLHF
TRBD1 NA TRBJ2-5 TRBV7-9 TGTGCCAGCAGCAACCGGGACAGGGGGTTCGGGGAGACCCAGTACTTC CASSNRDRGFGETQYF
NA NA TRBJ2-5 TRBV7-9 TGTGCCAGCAGCTGGGGGGGCTCGGGCCAGACCCAGTACTTC CASSWGGSGQTQYF
NA NA TRBJ2-3 TRBV5-1 TGCGCCAGCAGCGAAGGCAGACTACTTAGCACAGATACGCAGTATTTT CASSEGRLLSTDTQYF
NA NA TRBJ1-1 TRBV25-1 TGTGCCAGCAGTGAATCCGAGGCAAACACTGAAGCTTTCTTT CASSESEANTEAFF